A single sample is the source of the 25 T cell receptor beta chains below, sequenced in a study of T-cell memory formation after mild COVID-19. TCRdb passed the 5' RACE reads through MiXCR, listing each CDR3 protein once. Of over 45,000 distinct CDR3 sequences in the sample, 28% were seen once. The sample taken for sequencing was PBMCs or a T cell subset sorted from them (not recorded which). The source is a man younger than 30 who had mild COVID-19 (a few samples of this study predate the infection). Cell type and time point are not known.

This clonotype was recorded a few times. The chain couples TRBV20-1 to TRBJ2-5; 7 bases align to TRBD2. V was clipped by 3 bases and J by 0 bases; unmatched bases: 13. Germline-derived CDR1 and CDR2 are DFQATT and SNEGSKA (reference sequence). CDR3 length: 17 amino acids. The CDR3 protein is CSASQEGGREYQETQYF. The CDR3 DNA is TGCAGTGCTAGCCAGGAGGGAGGGAGGGAGTACCAAGAGACCCAGTACTTC.

Ten or more counts support this clonotype. The chain is built from TRBV4-3 and TRBJ2-3; D is possibly TRBD1 or TRBD2 (6 bases each). V lost 0 bases to trimming and J lost 0 bases, with 16 bases between them. The germline CDR1 and CDR2 sequences are LGHNA and YSLEER. There are 18 residues in the CDR3. The DNA for the CDR3 is TGCGCCAGCAGCCAAGATCTGCTTACGGGGGCTAGCACAGATACGCAGTATTTT. Translating gives CASSQDLLTGASTDTQYF.

This clonotype was seen a few times. V is TRBV3-1 and J is TRBJ1-6, with unresolved D. V lost 0 bases to trimming and J lost 0 bases, with 12 bases between them. Germline V gene sequence: CDR1 LGHDT, CDR2 YNNKEL (reference sequence). The CDR3 covers 18 residues. This CDR3 is CASSQERAVSSYNSPLHF. The CDR3 nucleotides read TGTGCCAGCAGCCAAGAGAGGGCGGTAAGCTCCTATAATTCACCCCTCCACTTT. Based on the CDR3 plus reference TRBV3-1 and TRBJ1-6, the full variable domain is DTAVSQTPKYLVTQMGNDKSIKCEQNLGHDTMYWYKQDSKKFLKIMFSYNNKELIINETVPNRFSPKSPDKAHLNLHINSLELGDSAVYFCASSQERAVSSYNSPLHFGNGTRLTVT.

This clonotype was seen more than once but under ten times. This chain links TRBV7-9 with TRBJ1-2, with D possibly TRBD1 on 6 matching bases. V dropped 5 bases and J dropped 1 base, with 20 bases sitting between them. CDR3 length equals 17 residues. Germline V gives CDR1 SEHNR, CDR2 FQNEAQ (reference sequence). In nucleotides, the CDR3 is TGTGCCAGCAGCGATTCCCTCCTACAGGGCGATAACTATGGCTACACCTTC. Its protein is CASSDSLLQGDNYGYTF.

This clonotype was counted only a few times. The chain is built from TRBV20-1 and TRBJ2-2; possibly TRBD1 for D (5 bases). Trimming removed 5 bases from V and 0 bases from J, with 10 bases in between. Germline-derived CDR1 and CDR2 are DFQATT and SNEGSKA (reference sequence). This CDR3 is built from 14 residues. The CDR3 nucleotides read TGCAGTGCTCCAGAGACAGCGAACACCGGGGAGCTGTTTTTT. This gives the protein CSAPETANTGELFF.

The rearrangement links TRBV12-3 or TRBV12-4 to TRBJ2-1, with TRBD2 matching over 9 bases. This CDR3 has 15 residues. The V and J ends lost 6 bases and 7 bases, in that order; junction bases with no gene match: 10. The CDR3 nucleotides are TGTGCCAGCAGCCCTCCGGGACTAGCCGGTAATGAGCAGTTCTTC. Translation: CASSPPGLAGNEQFF.

This clonotype was counted ten times or more. The rearrangement joins TRBV12-3 or TRBV12-4 to TRBJ2-7; possible D gene TRBD2, 5 bases. V was trimmed by 1 base and J by 2 bases, leaving 6 bases between them. The CDR3 totals 13 residues. The CDR3 sequence: CASSLGAAYEQYF. Here the CDR3 DNA reads TGTGCCAGCAGTTTAGGAGCGGCCTACGAGCAGTACTTC.

In its sample, this clonotype was seen a few times. V gene TRBV5-1 combines with J gene TRBJ2-2; no definite D call. V was clipped by 0 bases and J by 4 bases, with 10 bases between them. The CDR3 has 15 amino acids. CDR1 and CDR2 from the germline V gene are SGHRS and YFSETQ. CDR3 sequence (DNA): TGCGCCAGCAGCTTGGCTGGGATCGGCACCGGGGAGCTGTTTTTT. Protein product: CASSLAGIGTGELFF.

The chain recombines TRBV4-1 with TRBJ1-1, with a tentative D call TRBD1 (6 bases). V lost 6 bases to trimming and J lost 5 bases, with 16 bases between them. Per the germline V gene, CDR1 is MGHRA and CDR2 is YSYEKL. The CDR3 runs 14 residues. The chain's CDR3 is CASSRPGGRTEAFF. The CDR3 bases are TGCGCCAGCAGTCGACCCGGGGGGCGGACTGAAGCTTTCTTT.

This sequence joins TRBV6-4 and TRBJ2-3; D perhaps matches TRBD2 (6 bases). The CDR3 covers 13 residues. V was clipped by 3 bases and J by 9 bases, with 13 bases between them. Looked up from germline, CDR1 is MRHNA and CDR2 is SNTAGT. CDR3 DNA sequence: TGTGCCAGCAGTGATCGGGACTTCGGAACGCAGTATTTT. Amino acid sequence: CASSDRDFGTQYF.

CDR3 residues: CASGEEGGDEQYF. CDR3 in DNA: TGTGCCAGTGGGGAAGAGGGCGGCGACGAGCAGTACTTC. The chain recombines TRBV19 with TRBJ2-7; D is possibly TRBD2 (5 bases). Germline V gene lookup returns CDR1 LNHDA and CDR2 SQIVND (reference sequence). The CDR3 sequence is 13 residues long. V gave up 8 bases and J gave up 5 bases, with 16 bases separating them.

CDR3 region: CASSPSAGVFGYTF. CDR3 nucleotide sequence: TGTGCCAGCAGCCCTAGCGCAGGGGTGTTTGGCTACACCTTC. The chain couples TRBV7-9 to TRBJ1-2; D is possibly TRBD1 (6 bases). Deletions cut 5 bases from V and 7 bases from J, with 17 bases between. The CDR3 runs 14 residues. Germline loops: CDR1 SEHNR, CDR2 FQNEAQ (reference sequence).

In its sample, this clonotype was seen a few times. V gene TRBV7-3 combines with J gene TRBJ1-2; tentative D call: TRBD1 (5 bases). Germline CDR1 is SGHTA and CDR2 is FQGTGA. The V end was cut by 5 bases, the J end by 6 bases, with 19 bases between. The CDR3 totals 15 residues. The DNA for the CDR3 is TGTGCCAGCAGCCCCAACGGGGGTGGCCCCGATGGCTACACCTTC. Translated: CASSPNGGGPDGYTF.

J is TRBJ2-1 and V is TRBV7-2, with D possibly being TRBD1 (6 bases). Trimming cost V 1 base and J 6 bases, with 7 bases left between them. The CDR3 totals 13 residues. CDR1 is SGHTA, CDR2 FQGNSA, per germline. The CDR3 DNA follows: TGTGCCAGCAGCTTAGGGGGGCTCAATGAGCAGTTCTTC. It yields the protein CASSLGGLNEQFF.

This clonotype has just a few counts. The chain employs TRBV29-1 and TRBJ2-3; D may match TRBD1 or TRBD2 (5 bases each). With 6 bases removed from V and 4 bases from J, the gap between germline ends came to 14 bases. In germline, CDR1 is SQVTM, CDR2 ANQGSEA. This CDR3 is built from 13 residues. The CDR3 sequence: CSVPGPRADTQYF. The CDR3 coding sequence is TGCAGCGTCCCGGGGCCGCGGGCAGATACGCAGTATTTT.

This clonotype has more than one count but fewer than ten. The chain links TRBV4-1 to TRBJ2-1, with D tentatively TRBD1 (6 bases). Germline lookup yields CDR1 MGHRA and CDR2 YSYEKL. The V end lost 0 bases, the J end lost 7 bases, and 10 bases lay between the germline ends. The CDR3 has 14 residues. CDR3 sequence reads: CASSQDRDRNEQFF. DNA of the CDR3: TGCGCCAGCAGCCAAGATCGCGACAGGAATGAGCAGTTCTTC.

In its sample, this clonotype was seen a few times. The rearrangement joins TRBV7-9 to TRBJ2-5, with 7 bases identical to TRBD1. V dropped 5 bases and J dropped 4; count of bases not matched to a gene: 7. The CDR3 contains 14 residues. CDR1 is SEHNR, CDR2 FQNEAQ, per germline (reference sequence). The CDR3 protein is CASSTRQGRETQYF. The DNA for the CDR3 is TGTGCCAGCAGCACCCGACAGGGTAGAGAGACCCAGTACTTC.

This chain's CDR3 is CASSLGGSYGHKNTGELFF. DNA of the CDR3: TGTGCCAGCAGCTTAGGAGGGTCGTACGGGCATAAGAACACCGGGGAGCTGTTTTTT. This chain connects TRBV7-9 to TRBJ2-2, with D perhaps TRBD2 (5 bases). V was trimmed by 1 base and J by 1 base, leaving 19 bases between them. CDR1 is SEHNR, CDR2 FQNEAQ, per germline (reference sequence). This CDR3 has 19 residues.

The CDR3: CASSQVYTGTKDFQYF. DNA for the CDR3: TGTGCCAGCAGCCAGGTTTATACAGGGACTAAAGACTTTCAGTACTTC. The chain is built from TRBV4-2 and TRBJ2-4; D may be TRBD2 (7 bases). V lost 3 bases, J lost 11 bases, and 23 bases lay in between. The CDR3 consists of 16 residues. CDR1 is LGHNA and CDR2 is YNFKEQ in the germline V gene.

The CDR3 loop is CASTAADYGYTF. The DNA of the CDR3 is TGTGCCAGCACCGCAGCTGACTATGGCTACACCTTC. V and J are TRBV7-9 and TRBJ1-2; no definite D call. The CDR3 is made up of 12 amino acids. Trimming shortened V by 7 bases and J by 3 bases, and 9 bases separated the two germline ends. The germline gives CDR1 SEHNR, CDR2 FQNEAQ (reference sequence). The full variable domain, its missing parts supplied by reference TRBV7-9 and TRBJ1-2, is DTGVSQNPRHKITKRGQNVTFRCDPISEHNRLYWYRQTLGQGPEFLTYFQNEAQLEKSRLLSDRFSAERPKGSFSTLEIQRTEQGDSAMYLCASTAADYGYTFGSGTRLTVV.

The chain carries TRBV24-1 and TRBJ1-1; D uncertain. The CDR3 extends over 13 amino acids. V was pared by 7 bases and J by 3 bases, with 11 bases between. The germline gives CDR1 KGHDR, CDR2 SFDVKD. The CDR3 DNA reads as TGTGCCACCAGGGATGACCGGTACACTGAAGCTTTCTTT. Translating it yields CATRDDRYTEAFF.

On this clonotype: The junction and the germline gene differ at one end; a read error may be behind it. V and J are TRBV6-1 and TRBJ2-1; possible D gene TRBD1, 5 bases. CDR1 MNHNS and CDR2 SASEGT come from the germline V gene. There are 16 residues in the CDR3. The CDR3 protein is CASSERPYRTYSEQFF. Written as DNA, the CDR3 is TGTGCCAGCAGTGAGCGCCCCTACAGGACGTACAGTGAGCAGTTCTTC.

V usage is TRBV4-1 and J usage is TRBJ2-7; tentative D call: TRBD2 (6 bases). Trimming took 4 bases from V and 1 from J, leaving 20 bases between them. The CDR3 is 17 residues long. Germline CDR1 and CDR2: MGHRA and YSYEKL. CDR3 sequence reads: CASSPRGARGSSYEQYF. CDR3 in DNA: TGCGCCAGCAGCCCCCGTGGGGCGCGGGGCAGTTCCTACGAGCAGTACTTC.

The table lists this clonotype with a few counts. The gene calls are TRBV29-1 and TRBJ2-4; D is ambiguous. CDR3 size: 13 residues. Looked up from germline, CDR1 is SQVTM and CDR2 is ANQGSEA. Trimming removed 8 bases at V and 5 bases at J, with 16 bases between. The DNA of the CDR3 is TGCAGCACTACCCCTCTCCCGGAAAACATTCAGTACTTC. It encodes CSTTPLPENIQYF.

This clonotype has just a few counts. The V gene is TRBV4-2, the J gene TRBJ2-3, with TRBD1 as a possible D gene (5 bases). This CDR3 has 19 residues. Germline V gene lookup returns CDR1 LGHNA and CDR2 YNFKEQ. V lost 1 base and J lost 3, with 23 bases in between. CDR3 sequence (DNA): TGTGCCAGCAGCCAAGGTCTGATTGTGATAAGGGGTTTAACAGATACGCAGTATTTT. Its protein is CASSQGLIVIRGLTDTQYF.